This T cell receptor beta chain was captured in a study of molecular identifiers for immune sequencing clone quantification. For bulk TCR libraries, previously described methods and listed TCR primers were used. One entry per CDR3 protein, called by TCRdb with MiXCR from the PCR reads. There are around 460,000 distinct CDR3 sequences in the sample; about 20% occur only once, and under 0.85% lies in the top ten. This clonotype came up once. Its antigen is as yet unknown. Relative to the germline gene, one junction end is altered; a read error may explain this. A CD8+CD4-CCR7+CD45RA+ gate was used to sort naive CD8 T cells. Germline lookup yields CDR1 LGHNA and CDR2 YNFKEQ. This CDR3 region has 14 residues. Study conclusions and caveats: Clonotypes topping 20 RNA copies carried over 99% of effector molecules but under 1% of naive ones. Roughly 950,000 naive cells reportedly did not prevent detection of spiked Jurkat TCR RNA from one cell.

This rearrangement joins TRBV4-2 to TRBJ2-7; D not certain. The specimen sequenced was naive CD8+ T cells from blood, with Jurkat cell RNA spiked in. Subset noted: FACS-sorted CD8+CD4-CCR7+CD45RA+ naive T cells. This TCR was sampled from a human donor in good health. Some libraries in this study had Jurkat cell RNA spiked in. CDR3 sequence reads: CASTLEASHYEQHF. The CDR3 DNA reads as TGTGCCAGCACCCTAGAGGCTTCGCATTACGAGCAGCACTTC.